This TCR beta chain was profiled in a study of CD8+ T cells in alopecia areata. It was cDNA, reverse transcribed from extracted RNA, that served as the sequencing template. Produced via immunoSEQ multiplex PCR; TCRdb's table is partial and in-frame only. Found here are about 190,000 clones, 60% to 70% of them singletons; the top ten hold approximately 0.63%. General observations from the study: Under tofacitinib, numerous expanded lesional clonotypes remained detectable in scalp and blood.

Details on this clone: Its target is unknown.

Germline V gene data show CDR1 as SSHAT and CDR2 as FNYEAQ (reference sequence). The CDR3 runs 13 residues. The treatment here: oral pan-JAK inhibitor, 5-10 mg twice daily. The chain has TRBV7-7 and TRBJ2-5; 10 bases match TRBD1. The source of this sequence is a human donor with alopecia areata. This sample comprised CD4+ T cells sorted from blood, obtained at week 4, from a patient treated with tofacitinib. Here the CDR3 reads CAIWDRGQETQYF. CDR3 nucleotide sequence: TGTGCTATTTGGGACAGGGGTCAAGAGACCCAGTACTTC.